This T cell receptor (beta chain) came from a study of blood T cell repertoires in COVID-19. V shed 8 bases, J shed 5 bases, and the junction held 8 bases outside the gene matches. Germline CDR1 reads SGHAT; CDR2 reads FQNNGV. This CDR3 has 14 amino acids. The assay was immunoSEQ multiplex PCR, and TCRdb's table has in-frame clones only and misses some. Seen here are approximately 670,000 clones, 80% to 90% observed once, and the top ten hold over 0.2%. Sequencing used peripheral blood. The gene calls are TRBV11-2 and TRBJ1-1; 10 nucleotides match TRBD1. The TCR sequence derives from a young woman with acute or convalescent COVID-19. DNA for the CDR3: TGTGCCAGCTGGAGACAGGGGGCGAGGACTGAAGCTTTCTTT. The encoded protein is CASWRQGARTEAFF.